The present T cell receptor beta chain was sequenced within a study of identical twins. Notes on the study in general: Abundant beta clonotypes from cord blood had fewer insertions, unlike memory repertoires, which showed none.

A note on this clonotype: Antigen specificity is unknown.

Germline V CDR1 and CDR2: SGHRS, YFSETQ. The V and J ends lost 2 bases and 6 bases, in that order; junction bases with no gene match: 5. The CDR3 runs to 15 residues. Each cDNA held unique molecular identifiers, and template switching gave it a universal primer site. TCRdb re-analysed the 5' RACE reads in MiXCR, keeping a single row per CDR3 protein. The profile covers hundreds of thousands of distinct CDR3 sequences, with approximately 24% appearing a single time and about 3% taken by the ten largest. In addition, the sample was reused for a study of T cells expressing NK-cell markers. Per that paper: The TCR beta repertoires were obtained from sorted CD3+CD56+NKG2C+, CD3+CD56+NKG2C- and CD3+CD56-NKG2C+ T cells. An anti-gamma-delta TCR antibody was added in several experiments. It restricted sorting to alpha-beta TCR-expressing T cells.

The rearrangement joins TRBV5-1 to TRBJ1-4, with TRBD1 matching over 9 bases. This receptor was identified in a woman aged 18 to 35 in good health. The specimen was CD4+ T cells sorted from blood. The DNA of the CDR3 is TGCGCCAGCAGCTTCAACAGGGGGCAGGATGAAAAACTGTTTTTT. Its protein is CASSFNRGQDEKLFF. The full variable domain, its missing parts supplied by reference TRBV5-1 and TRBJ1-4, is KAGVTQTPRYLIKTRGQQVTLSCSPISGHRSVSWYQQTPGQGLQFLFEYFSETQRNKGNFPGRFSGRQFSNSRSEMNVSTLELGDSALYLCASSFNRGQDEKLFFGSGTQLSVL.